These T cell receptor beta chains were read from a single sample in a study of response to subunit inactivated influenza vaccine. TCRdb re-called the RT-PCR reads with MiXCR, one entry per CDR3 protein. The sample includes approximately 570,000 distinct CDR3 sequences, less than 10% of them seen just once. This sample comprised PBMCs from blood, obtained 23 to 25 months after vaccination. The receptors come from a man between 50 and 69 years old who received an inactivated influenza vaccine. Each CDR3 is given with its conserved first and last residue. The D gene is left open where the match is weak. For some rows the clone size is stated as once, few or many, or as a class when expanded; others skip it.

TGTGCCACCAGCCGGGTGGGTCAGCCCCAGCATTTT	CATSRVGQPQHF	.	few	TRBJ1-5	TRBV15
TGTGCCAGCAGTTCGGAGCGGGGGGGCCCAATCGGGGAGCTGTTTTTT	CASSSERGGPIGELFF	TRBD2	few	TRBJ2-2	TRBV27
TGCAGCTATGTATCGGGGCAATCCTACGAGCAGTACTTC	CSYVSGQSYEQYF	.	once	TRBJ2-7	TRBV20-1
TGTGCCAGCAGCGTAGTTACAGGTGATAACTATGGCTACACCTTC	CASSVVTGDNYGYTF	.	few	TRBJ1-2	TRBV9
TGTGCCAGTAGCCGTAGCGGGAGGGCCCTCAATGAGCAGTTCTTC	CASSRSGRALNEQFF	TRBD2	.	TRBJ2-1	TRBV19
TGTGCCAGGAGTAGGGACGGAGGAATTTACGAGCAGTACTTC	CARSRDGGIYEQYF	.	.	TRBJ2-7	TRBV6-1
TGCAGTGCCAGTTTAGGTTCAACTAATGAAAAACTGTTTTTT	CSASLGSTNEKLFF	.	.	TRBJ1-4	TRBV20-1
TGTGCCAGCAGACCTTCGGGCCAAGGACCCCTCCACTTT	CASRPSGQGPLHF	.	few	TRBJ1-6	TRBV6-1
TGCGCCAGCAGCTTGGCCGTTGGGACACTAAACACCGGGGAGCTGTTTTTT	CASSLAVGTLNTGELFF	.	few	TRBJ2-2	TRBV5-1
TGTGCCAGCGCCCACCGTAGGAACACTGAAGCTTTCTTT	CASAHRRNTEAFF	.	many	TRBJ1-1	TRBV6-2/TRBV6-3
TGCAGTGCTCCGCCAGCGGGGACAGATACGCAGTATTTT	CSAPPAGTDTQYF	TRBD2	many	TRBJ2-3	TRBV20-1
TGTGCCAGGGGGACATGGACAGGGATTATTCACGAGCAGTACTTC	CARGTWTGIIHEQYF	TRBD1	.	TRBJ2-7	TRBV12-3/TRBV12-4
TGCAGTGCTAGGGACTCGGGAGGCACGAGCTCCTACAATGAGCAGTTCTTC	CSARDSGGTSSYNEQFF	TRBD2	many	TRBJ2-1	TRBV20-1
TGTGCCAGCAGTTACCTACCGTTGAGTCACTATGGCTACACCTTC	CASSYLPLSHYGYTF	.	.	TRBJ1-2	TRBV6-5
TGTGCCAGCAGCCACTCCTCTAGCACAGATACGCAGTATTTT	CASSHSSSTDTQYF	.	many	TRBJ2-3	TRBV4-2
TGTGCCACCACAGGGTTGGACTACGAGCAGTACTTC	CATTGLDYEQYF	.	.	TRBJ2-7	TRBV6-2/TRBV6-3
TGTGCCAGCAGGGACGGCGGGGGCCATGAGCAGTTCTTC	CASRDGGGHEQFF	.	few	TRBJ2-1	TRBV6-6
TGTGCCAGCAGTCCGACAGGGGGAGAGGTCCGGCAGCCCCAGCATTTT	CASSPTGGEVRQPQHF	TRBD1	.	TRBJ1-5	TRBV28
TGTGCCAGCAGCTTAGCCAGTGGGACAGGGGGCAACGAGCAGTACTTC	CASSLASGTGGNEQYF	TRBD1	.	TRBJ2-7	TRBV7-9
TGTGCCAGCAGCCCCAGCCGGGGGTCGCAGTACTTC	CASSPSRGSQYF	.	few	TRBJ2-7	TRBV3-1
TGTGCCAGCAGCTTACGGCGCGGGGGCTCCTACGAGCAGTACTTC	CASSLRRGGSYEQYF	TRBD2	few	TRBJ2-7	TRBV7-2
TGCGCCAGCAGCCAAGATATCGACAGGGCGTGGGAGACCCAGTACTTC	CASSQDIDRAWETQYF	TRBD1	.	TRBJ2-5	TRBV4-3
TGTGCCAGCAGTGAGCGCCAGACAGGGGGCAGGAATGAGCAGTTCTTC	CASSERQTGGRNEQFF	TRBD1	many	TRBJ2-1	TRBV2
TGTGCCAGCAGCTGGGGGCTTCTCGGCACAGATACGCAGTATTTT	CASSWGLLGTDTQYF	.	.	TRBJ2-3	TRBV5-8
TGTGCCAGCACCGTGACACGGTCGGGGGAAAAACTGTTTTTT	CASTVTRSGEKLFF	.	once	TRBJ1-4	TRBV12-3/TRBV12-4
TGTGCCAGTAGTATGGGGTTTTGGGGACAGAGCCCCTACGAGCAGTACTTC	CASSMGFWGQSPYEQYF	TRBD1	once	TRBJ2-7	TRBV19
TGCAGTGCTAGAGAATTTATTGGTCAGACCCAGTACTTC	CSAREFIGQTQYF	.	few	TRBJ2-5	TRBV20-1
TGTGCCAGCAGCCCTCAAGGGGGCGATTTTCAGCCCCAGCATTTT	CASSPQGGDFQPQHF	TRBD1	few	TRBJ1-5	TRBV7-2
TGTGCCAGCCAAGAGAGACAGGGTACGGCCGGGGAGCTGTTTTTT	CASQERQGTAGELFF	TRBD1	.	TRBJ2-2	TRBV6-1
TGCAGCGTCCCGGCGGGGGCCACAGATACGCAGTATTTT	CSVPAGATDTQYF	.	.	TRBJ2-3	TRBV29-1
TGTGCCAGCAGTTCCATATGGGGGCAGTTCTTC	CASSSIWGQFF	.	few	TRBJ2-1	TRBV6-2/TRBV6-3
TGCAGCTTTAGAATTGAGGGGGCGAAAGGCTACACCTTC	CSFRIEGAKGYTF	TRBD1	many	TRBJ1-2	TRBV29-1
TGCGCCAGCAGCCGAAGCCCGGGACAGGGGACAGATACGCAGTATTTT	CASSRSPGQGTDTQYF	TRBD1	.	TRBJ2-3	TRBV4-1
TGTGCCAGCAGCTGGGGGGCCGATCAGCCCCAGCATTTT	CASSWGADQPQHF	.	few	TRBJ1-5	TRBV7-9
TGCGCCAGCAGCTTGGTCGCGGGATATCAGGGATCGAAGTACTTC	CASSLVAGYQGSKYF	.	.	TRBJ2-7	TRBV5-1
TGCGCCAGCAGCCAAGAAGTAGCGGGGAGTGGAGATACGCAGTATTTT	CASSQEVAGSGDTQYF	TRBD2	many	TRBJ2-3	TRBV4-3
TGTGCCTTGACGCGGGGTTTCTATGGCTACACCTTC	CALTRGFYGYTF	.	.	TRBJ1-2	TRBV30
TGCAGTGCTAGAGATCTCGAGGCGGGGGCCAACGTCCTGACTTTC	CSARDLEAGANVLTF	.	many	TRBJ2-6	TRBV20-1
TGTGCCAGCAGCGCGGGACAGGAAAATTCACCCCTCCACTTT	CASSAGQENSPLHF	TRBD1	few	TRBJ1-6	TRBV7-9
TGTGCCAGCAGTTCTAACAGACTAGAGGCCAAAAACATTCAGTACTTC	CASSSNRLEAKNIQYF	.	few	TRBJ2-4	TRBV28
TGCGCCAGCAGCTTCAGCCCAGGACTAGCGGGAGGGCCTGGGCAGTTCTTC	CASSFSPGLAGGPGQFF	TRBD2	.	TRBJ2-1	TRBV5-1
TGTGCCAGCAGCCGTGGGATAGCAGGGTACCAAGAGACCCAGTACTTC	CASSRGIAGYQETQYF	.	.	TRBJ2-5	TRBV11-2
TGTGCCAGCGCCCGCGGCCGGGACAGGGGCACAGATACGCAGTATTTT	CASARGRDRGTDTQYF	TRBD1	few	TRBJ2-3	TRBV12-3/TRBV12-4
TGTGCCATCAATGATCAGGGGGGTATTAATGAGCAGTTCTTC	CAINDQGGINEQFF	.	few	TRBJ2-1	TRBV10-3
TGTGCCAGCAGTTTAGCCGGGAGGGCCGGTAAATTCTTC	CASSLAGRAGKFF	TRBD2	many	TRBJ2-1	TRBV12-3/TRBV12-4
TGCGCCAGCAGCCAAGCCCGGACTATTGCCTACGAGCAGTACTTC	CASSQARTIAYEQYF	.	many	TRBJ2-7	TRBV4-3
TGTGCCAGCAGCTCTATACACACCGGGACAGGGGTCTCTGGCTACACCTTC	CASSSIHTGTGVSGYTF	TRBD1	many	TRBJ1-2	TRBV7-9
TGTGCCAGCAGCTTAAATCTAGCGGGTCGCTCTGGGGCCAACGTCCTGACTTTC	CASSLNLAGRSGANVLTF	TRBD2	few	TRBJ2-6	TRBV11-2
TGCAGTGCTAGCAGGGGGGCCCAAACAGAGCAGTACTTC	CSASRGAQTEQYF	.	.	TRBJ2-7	TRBV20-1
TGTGCCACCAGCAGAGTGGTTTACAATGAGCAGTTCTTC	CATSRVVYNEQFF	.	.	TRBJ2-1	TRBV15
TGTGCCAGCAGCCATTTTGCGGCACCCCTCCACTTT	CASSHFAAPLHF	.	few	TRBJ1-6	TRBV6-6
TGTGCCAGCAGCTCCGACAGGGGTACGGAGCAGTTCTTC	CASSSDRGTEQFF	TRBD1	few	TRBJ2-1	TRBV7-3
TGTGCCACCAGTGATGTTTCGGGGTCCCGCTCCTACAATGAGCAGTTCTTC	CATSDVSGSRSYNEQFF	.	.	TRBJ2-1	TRBV24-1
TGTGCCTCCACCACTCCCCCGGGGAACACCGGGGAGCTGTTTTTT	CASTTPPGNTGELFF	.	.	TRBJ2-2	TRBV6-1
TGTGCCAGCAGTTTGATCGGGGCAAGTACCTACGAGCAGTACTTC	CASSLIGASTYEQYF	.	few	TRBJ2-7	TRBV12-3/TRBV12-4
TGTGCCAGCAGTTACAGTGGGCCCGCCTACAATGAGCAGTTCTTC	CASSYSGPAYNEQFF	.	.	TRBJ2-1	TRBV6-5
TGCAGAGGTCTTAGCGGGAGGTTAATGGGAGAGCAGTTCTTC	CRGLSGRLMGEQFF	TRBD2	.	TRBJ2-1	TRBV20-1
TGTGCCAGCAGTTTAGCGCGACCGAAGGGAAACACCATATATTTT	CASSLARPKGNTIYF	.	.	TRBJ1-3	TRBV12-3/TRBV12-4
TGTGCCAGCAGCTTAGACGCATGGCGGAACACCGGGGAGCTGTTTTTT	CASSLDAWRNTGELFF	.	.	TRBJ2-2	TRBV7-9